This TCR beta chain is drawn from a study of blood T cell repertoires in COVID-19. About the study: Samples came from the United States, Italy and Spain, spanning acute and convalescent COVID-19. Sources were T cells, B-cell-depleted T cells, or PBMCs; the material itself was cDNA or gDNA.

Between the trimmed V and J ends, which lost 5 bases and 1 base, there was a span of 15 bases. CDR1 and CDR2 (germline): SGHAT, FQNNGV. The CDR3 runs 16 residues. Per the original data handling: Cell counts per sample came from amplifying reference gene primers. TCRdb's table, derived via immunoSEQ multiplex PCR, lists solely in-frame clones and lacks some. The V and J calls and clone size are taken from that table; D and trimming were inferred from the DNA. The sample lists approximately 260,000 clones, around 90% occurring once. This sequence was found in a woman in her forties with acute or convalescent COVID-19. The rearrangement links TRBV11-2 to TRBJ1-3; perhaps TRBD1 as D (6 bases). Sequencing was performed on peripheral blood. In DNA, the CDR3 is TGTGCCAGCAGCCTTAGACAGGTCTTTTCTGGAAACACCATATATTTT. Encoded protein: CASSLRQVFSGNTIYF. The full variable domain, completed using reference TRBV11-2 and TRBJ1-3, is EAGVAQSPRYKIIEKRQSVAFWCNPISGHATLYWYQQILGQGPKLLIQFQNNGVVDDSQLPKDRFSAERLKGVDSTLKIQPAKLEDSAVYLCASSLRQVFSGNTIYFGEGSWLTVV.